What follows are 7 T cell receptor beta chains derived from one specimen sequenced in a study of blood T cell repertoires in COVID-19. Using immunoSEQ multiplex PCR, the repertoire was profiled, and TCRdb retains in-frame clones only, with some absent. Of 120,000 or so clones detected, more than 90% appear once; the ten largest clones hold 3.7%. The sequencing input was peripheral blood. The origin of the receptors is a man aged 45-60 years with active COVID-19.

This clone has only one observation. The V gene is TRBV11-3, the J gene TRBJ2-7; D is ambiguous. The germline V gene has CDR1 SGHNT and CDR2 YENEEA. Trimming took 5 bases from V and 2 from J, leaving 10 bases between them. The CDR3 sequence is 13 residues long. The CDR3 DNA is TGTGCCAGCAGCAGAGGTGGCGCCTACGAGCAGTACGTC. This codes for CASSRGGAYEQYV.

The chain links TRBV7-2 to TRBJ2-2; 9 positions agree with TRBD2. The J segment lost 5 bases and the V segment lost 4 bases, leaving 14 bases of the junction unmatched. The CDR3 is 18 amino acids. The germline gives CDR1 SGHTA, CDR2 FQGNSA. The CDR3 DNA is TGTGCCAGCAGCTCCGGGGGACTAGCAGGAGGGTCAACCGGGGAGCTGTTTTTT. Translated, it gives CASSSGGLAGGSTGELFF.

The chain joins TRBV24-1 to TRBJ2-4, with D perhaps matching TRBD2 (6 bases). V lost 6 bases to trimming and J lost 5 bases, with 10 bases between them. Germline-derived CDR1 and CDR2 are KGHDR and SFDVKD. This CDR3 is 13 amino acids long. CDR3 DNA sequence: TGTGCCACCAGTATTAGCGGAGAAAACATTCAGTACTTC. This gives the protein CATSISGENIQYF.

This chain joins TRBV5-1 and TRBJ2-7; D possibly corresponds to TRBD1 (7 bases). V was pared by 4 bases and J by 2 bases, with 16 bases between. The CDR3 spans 15 residues. Germline CDR1 and CDR2: SGHRS and YFSETQ. CDR3 residues: CASSPQQGRTYEQYF. The CDR3 nucleotides read TGCGCCAGCAGCCCACAACAGGGGAGGACCTACGAGCAGTACTTC.

This clone is a singleton in its sample. The CDR3 DNA reads TGTGCCACCAGTGATCGTATTCGGCGGGCCGGGGAGCTGTTTTTT. Encoded protein: CATSDRIRRAGELFF. The chain couples TRBV24-1 to TRBJ2-2, with a weak D call TRBD2 (5 bases). The ends were cut back, 3 bases at V and 6 bases at J, with 13 bases in the middle. Germline-derived CDR1 and CDR2 are KGHDR and SFDVKD. The CDR3 is 15 amino acids.

This rearrangement joins TRBV5-1 to TRBJ2-5; 11 positions match TRBD2. The CDR3 is made up of 15 amino acids. With 3 bases clipped from V and 3 bases from J, the junction kept 4 bases outside the gene matches. Germline V CDR1 and CDR2: SGHRS, YFSETQ. This CDR3 reads CASSSGTSGKETQYF. Here the CDR3 DNA reads TGCGCCAGCAGCTCCGGGACTAGCGGAAAAGAGACCCAGTACTTC.

This chain uses TRBV7-8 with TRBJ1-1; D unclear. Germline CDR1 is SGHVS and CDR2 is FQNEAQ. The CDR3 extends over 14 amino acids. Trimming removed 6 bases at V and 0 bases at J, with 11 bases between. The CDR3 loop reads CASRPFEMNTEAFF. The DNA for the CDR3 is TGTGCCAGCAGACCATTTGAGATGAACACTGAAGCTTTCTTT.